This entry concerns a single T cell receptor (beta chain). Its target is unknown. TCRdb keeps only in-frame clones here, not all; method: immunoSEQ multiplex PCR. The sample includes some 110,000 clones, over 85% of them seen just once. These data belong to a study of PD-1 blockade in classical Hodgkin lymphoma. Regarding the study as a whole: Complete responders matched newly diagnosed patients in baseline diversity. By cycle point C4D1, TCR diversity had risen significantly in CD4+ cells (but not CD8+ cells).

CDR1 and CDR2 (germline): GTSNPN, SVGIG (reference sequence). This CDR3 is built from 15 residues. Trimming took 1 base from V and 1 from J, leaving 10 bases between them. Described time point: cycle 4 day 1 (C4D1), after six to seven weeks of nivolumab. Each and every patient relapsed after autologous stem cell transplantation, and patients got differing brentuximab vedotin exposure. Relapsed/refractory classical Hodgkin lymphoma patients had complete, partial or progressive responses. The chain uses TRBV30 and TRBJ2-2, with a tentative D call TRBD1 (5 bases). Sample: peripheral blood mononuclear cells (PBMCs), taken before the fourth cycle of nivolumab. The sequence was collected from a human donor with classical Hodgkin lymphoma. CDR3 sequence: CAWSDGQQNTGELFF. In nucleotides, the CDR3 is TGTGCCTGGAGTGATGGACAACAGAACACCGGGGAGCTGTTTTTT.